This TCR beta chain was sequenced for a study of human T cells and chemical hapten exposure. For the study at large: Small pooled library volume differences mainly caused per-sample TCR yield variation. Study conclusions and caveats: The formation of large CDR3 similarity clusters by expanded TCRs significantly exceeded that of controls.

Authors' data handling: Sequenced samples showed a median of around 96,000 TCRs each, with counts running from roughly 23,000 to 700,000. TCRdb called the RACE reads again in MiXCR, with one record for every CDR3 protein. TCRdb, rather than the study authors, made the V and J calls. The sample lists 130,000 or so distinct CDR3 sequences, approximately 10% occurring once. The J segment lost 3 bases and the V segment lost 1 base, leaving 1 base of the junction unmatched. Per germline, CDR1 MNHEY and CDR2 SMNVEV (reference sequence). The CDR3 length is 15 residues. The time point is: patch test 3, about 24 weeks after DPC sensitization. Sample treatment: therapeutic diphenylcyclopropenone sensitization with weekly scalp DPC. Patients had alopecia, were aged 18 to 70, and were not pregnant. Remarks on this clonotype: Its antigen remains unidentified.

The sequence was obtained from a woman in her forties or fifties with alopecia areata. Some clones in this sample may be carry-over from other donors' samples. This chain links TRBV27 with TRBJ2-5; TRBD1 matches 11 bases. Sequencing used whole blood, obtained in connection with sensitization to the hapten diphenylcyclopropenone (DPC). The CDR3 loop is CASSLWDRGKETQYF. The CDR3 nucleotides read TGTGCCAGCAGTTTATGGGACAGGGGGAAAGAGACCCAGTACTTC.